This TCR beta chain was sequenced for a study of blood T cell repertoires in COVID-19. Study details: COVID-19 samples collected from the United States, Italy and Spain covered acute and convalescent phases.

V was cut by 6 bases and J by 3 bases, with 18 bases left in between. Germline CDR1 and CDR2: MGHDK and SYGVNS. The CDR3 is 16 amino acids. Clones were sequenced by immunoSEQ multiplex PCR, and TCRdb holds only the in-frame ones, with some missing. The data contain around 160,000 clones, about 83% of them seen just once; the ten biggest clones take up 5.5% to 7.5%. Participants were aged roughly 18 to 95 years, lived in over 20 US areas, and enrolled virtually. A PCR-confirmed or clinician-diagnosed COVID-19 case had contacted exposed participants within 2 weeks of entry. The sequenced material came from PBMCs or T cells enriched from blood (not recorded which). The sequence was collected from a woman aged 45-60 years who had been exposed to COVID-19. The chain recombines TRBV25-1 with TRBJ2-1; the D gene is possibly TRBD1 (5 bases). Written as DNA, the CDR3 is TGTGCCAGCAGCCTAACAGGTTTTCAGGGCTACAATGAGCAGTTCTTC. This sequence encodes CASSLTGFQGYNEQFF. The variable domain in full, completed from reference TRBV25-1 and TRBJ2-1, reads EADIYQTPRYLVIGTGKKITLECSQTMGHDKMYWYQQDPGMELHLIHYSYGVNSTEKGDLSSESTVSRIRTEHFPLTLESARPSHTSQYLCASSLTGFQGYNEQFFGPGTRLTVL.